This T cell receptor beta chain was recovered during a study of OX40 agonist ivuxolimab in advanced cancers. CDR3 length equals 16 residues. The ends were cut back, 4 bases at V and 1 base at J, with 15 bases in the middle. Germline V lookup: CDR1 MNHEY, CDR2 SVGAGI. Sequencing used immunoSEQ multiplex PCR; TCRdb keeps in-frame clones, though not all of them. The sample has roughly 38,000 clones, 80% to 90% seen once. This TCR derives from an adult with an advanced solid tumor such as melanoma, head and neck, liver or kidney cancer. The V and J genes are TRBV6-5 and TRBJ2-3; D is uncertain. Material: CD4+ or CD8+ T cells sorted from blood, obtained in a trial of the OX40 agonist ivuxolimab. CDR3 DNA sequence: TGTGCCAGCAGTTCGACCACGGTGGCGGGCACAGATACGCAGTATTTT. Amino acids: CASSSTTVAGTDTQYF.